The clone carrying this T cell receptor (beta chain) occurred a few times. Using its own MiXCR run on the 5' RACE reads, TCRdb lists one record per CDR3 protein. The sample has approximately 290,000 distinct CDR3 sequences, 8% to 9% seen once. This specimen belongs to a study of T-cell memory formation after mild COVID-19. This CDR3 has 18 residues. With 5 bases removed from V and 2 bases from J, the gap between germline ends came to 21 bases. Per germline, CDR1 SEHNR and CDR2 FQNEAQ (reference sequence). The TCR was taken from a man between 18 and 35 years old who had mild COVID-19 (a few samples of this study predate the infection). Cell type and time point are not known. The sequencing sample was made of PBMCs or a T cell subset sorted from them (not recorded which). The chain combines TRBV7-9 with TRBJ1-4, with D maybe TRBD1 (6 bases). The CDR3 loop reads CASSRVRDTELTNEKLFF. In DNA, the CDR3 is TGTGCCAGCAGCCGAGTCCGGGACACGGAACTGACTAATGAAAAACTGTTTTTT.